The entry below describes one T cell receptor beta chain. Its antigen remains unidentified. One base away there is no much larger clone; base qualities are not given. The data belong to a study of blood T cell repertoires in COVID-19 (TCRdb year 2020). Some background on the complete study: Collaborator samples came from the United States, Italy and Spain and covered acute and convalescent phases of COVID-19. The dataset comprised deeply sampled blood TCRbeta repertoires from subjects exposed to, actively infected with, or recovered from COVID-19. A freely available public database, intended as a resource for researchers studying the immune response to SARS-CoV-2, is where the repertoires were released. Samples were obtained from the ongoing ImmuneRACE study (first 160 participants) and from over 1,000 subjects provided by 6 global collaborators. The prospective study material was composed of cDNA or gDNA derived from T cells, B-cell-depleted T cells, or PBMCs. Where available, HLA class I and class II types were obtained from metadata supplied by the sample provider rather than from assay-based typing. Nearly every sample came with metadata listing a de-identified subject ID, COVID-19 status, age in years and sex.

Trimming costs V 7 bases and J 3 bases, and their ends lie 10 bases apart. Taken from cysteine to phenylalanine, the CDR3 has 12 residues. The DNA shown is the 36-base CDR3, in frame from base 1. Via the germline V gene (reference sequence), CDR1 is GTSNPN and CDR2 SVGIG. Overall study results and their limits: The amount of clinical and demographic metadata varied by source and participant and was provided uncurated.

At one collaborating source in Seattle, patients were enrolled during active infection and were followed longitudinally through the course of disease. Collaborating institutions collected whole blood in K2EDTA tubes following their own protocols. Collaborator samples were shipped for TCRbeta analysis as frozen whole blood, isolated PBMCs, or DNA extracted from either sample type. TCRbeta CDR3 regions were amplified from genomic DNA by means of the immunoSEQ Assay, a bias-controlled multiplex PCR. Regarding the original processing steps: Within the assay, amplification of reference gene primers was used to estimate how many nucleated cells each sample contained. Sequence reads were collapsed and filtered to measure the absolute abundance of every unique TCRbeta CDR3 rearrangement. For each sample, productive Simpson clonality was calculated as the square root of Simpson's diversity index across productive rearrangements. TCRdb holds this immuneACCESS table with in-frame rearrangements only. Some clones are missing; in checked studies, unresolved V genes explain under half, and the rest has no known cause. Clonal size and the V and J genes are those of that table, whereas D and trimming came from the DNA. The sample contains 250,000 to 300,000 clones, 86% of them found a single time. The ten largest clonotypes hold about 12% of the sample.

This TCR derives from a woman between 65 and 79 years old with COVID-19, enrolled during active disease. Material for sequencing was peripheral blood. Here the chain combines TRBV30 and TRBJ2-1; no D gene can be assigned with confidence. The DNA sequence is as follows: TGTGCCTTCAGGAAAGGCTACAATGAGCAGTTCTTC. The resulting protein is CAFRKGYNEQFF.